These 26 T cell receptor beta chains were sequenced from one sample in a study of tumor and adjacent non-tumor tissue in lung cancer (dated 2018 in TCRdb). The protocol used for the library was multiplex PCR. Instrument used: Illumina HiSeq 2500. TCRbeta libraries were constructed through three rounds of nested PCR with primers (Table S4) according to protocols modified from ARM-PCR. TCRdb reran the public reads through fastp at Q25 and MiXCR, keeping productive beta chains. Every CDR3 protein is listed once, alongside the most common genes and DNA of its rows. The sample yields around 140,000 distinct CDR3 sequences; approximately 64% were counted once. The top ten hold roughly 18% of the sample. RNA was isolated from bulk unsorted tissue, and RNA quality was assessed with a NanoDrop ND-1000 and an Agilent 2100. The sequencing input was lung tumor tissue. The receptors stem from a man in his 60s with small cell lung cancer.

On this clonotype itself: Just one base apart from a much larger clone, this may be a read error. The genes are TRBV6-6 and TRBJ1-6; D is unresolved. The germline V gene has CDR1 MNHNY and CDR2 SVGAGI (reference sequence). CDR3 length: 12 residues. CDR3 DNA sequence: TGTGCCAGCAGCCTACAGTCTTCATCCCTCCACTTT. Its protein is CASSLQSSSLHF.

As to this clonotype: No DNA is shown, since the ends of the CDR3 on it are uncertain; the CDR3 is the one TCRdb lists. The chain couples TRBV6-6 to TRBJ1-2; the DNA was not used to check the table's D call, TRBD1. Inclusive of both ends, the CDR3 amounts to 15 amino acids. The germline gives CDR1 MNHNY, CDR2 SVGAGI (reference sequence). CDR3 loop: CASTYGDRTNYGCTF.

Of note for this clonotype: A read error may explain this, as a much larger clone is one base away. V is TRBV20-1 and J is TRBJ2-3, with TRBD1 matching over 8 bases. This CDR3 is built from 15 residues. Germline values: CDR1 DFQATT, CDR2 SNEGSKA (reference sequence). CDR3 in DNA: TGCATTGCTAGAGGCGCAGGGGGCGCGGTAGATACGCAGTATTTT. Amino acid sequence: CIARGAGGAVDTQYF.

This clonotype was seen repeatedly, ten times or more. This chain connects TRBV11-3 to TRBJ2-5; D gene unclear. The CDR3 runs to 15 residues. Per germline, CDR1 SGHNT and CDR2 YENEEA. Trimming removed 2 bases at V and 0 bases at J, with 10 bases between. CDR3 loop: CASSLHSWYQETQYF. DNA for the CDR3: TGTGCCAGCAGCTTACACAGCTGGTACCAAGAGACCCAGTACTTC.

This clonotype was found once. The genes are TRBV29-1 and TRBJ2-1, with TRBD2 matching 10 bases. Germline CDR1 and CDR2: SQVTM and ANQGSEA. The ends lost 0 bases at V and 1 base at J; junction bases unmatched: 3. This CDR3 contains 16 residues. The CDR3 region has the DNA TGCAGCGTTGAAGATCTAGCGGGAGATTCCTACAATGAGCAGTTCTTC. Its translation: CSVEDLAGDSYNEQFF.

This chain connects TRBV6-1 to TRBJ1-2; 7 bases fit TRBD1. The V and J ends lost 5 bases and 8 bases, in that order; junction bases with no gene match: 8. The CDR3 runs 13 residues. The germline V gene has CDR1 MNHNS and CDR2 SASEGT. CDR3 residues: CASSPDRSLGYTF. Written as DNA, the CDR3 is TGTGCCAGCAGTCCGGACAGGTCTCTCGGCTACACCTTC.

This clonotype was found once. The CDR3 end shows no conserved phenylalanine or tryptophan, and so a read error is likely. CDR3 nucleotide sequence: TGCGCCAGCAGCGCCGGGACTGCTAGCACAGATACGCAGTATTTG. Protein sequence: CASSAGTASTDTQYL. This chain connects TRBV11-3 to TRBJ2-3, with a possible D match to TRBD2 (6 bases). Germline V gene data show CDR1 as SGHNT and CDR2 as YENEEA. The CDR3 is made up of 15 amino acids.

This clonotype was recorded only once. A read error may be the cause here, since a much bigger clone is one base away. This chain uses TRBV20-1 with TRBJ2-2; D remains unclear. The CDR3 contains 15 residues. Trimming left V 2 bases short and J 0 bases short, with 10 bases between. Germline V CDR1 and CDR2: DFQATT, SNEGSKA (reference sequence). As DNA, the CDR3 is TGCAGTGCTAGAAAAGGGCTGTCGAACACCGGGGAGCTGTTTTTT. It codes for CSARKGLSNTGELFF.

As regards this clonotype: Because the CDR3 is missing its conserved closing phenylalanine or tryptophan, this is likely a read error. The V call is TRBV29-1, the J call TRBJ2-5; the D is unclear. The germline V and J ends were trimmed by 5 bases and 5 bases, with 12 bases remaining between them. Germline CDR1 and CDR2: SQVTM and ANQGSEA. The CDR3 sequence is 12 residues long. The CDR3 reads CSVRMVRETQYS. The CDR3 region has the DNA TGCAGCGTTCGGATGGTTAGGGAGACCCAGTACTCC.

As to this clonotype: A much larger clone differs from this one at a single base, so this may be a read error. Without the conserved terminal phenylalanine or tryptophan, this CDR3 likely stems from a read error. The V gene is TRBV6-5, the J gene TRBJ2-3; D not certain. The CDR3 runs to 16 residues. CDR1 and CDR2 (germline): MNHEY, SVGAGI. Trimming cost V 0 bases and J 1 base, with 11 bases left between them. For the CDR3, the DNA is TGTGCCAGCAGTTACTCGATGGCCACCGGCACAGATACGCAGTATCTT. This encodes CASSYSMATGTDTQYL.

Notes on this clonotype: One end of the junction is discordant with germline, which a read error may explain. The CDR3 spells CASSLEGGMEVFF. Written as DNA, the CDR3 is TGCGCCAGCAGCCTCGAAGGGGGGATGGAAGTTTTCTTT. The chain recombines TRBV11-3 with TRBJ1-1; weak D call: TRBD1 (6 bases). The CDR3 is made up of 13 amino acids. Per the germline V gene, CDR1 is SGHNT and CDR2 is YENEEA.

This clonotype was detected once. One end of the junction does not line up with germline, which may come from a read error. V gene TRBV2 combines with J gene TRBJ1-5, with 7 bases matching TRBD1. This CDR3 spans 15 amino acids. CDR1 and CDR2 from the germline V gene are SNHLY and FYNNEI. CDR3 loop: CGSSPQDRSGQPQHF. In DNA, the CDR3 is TGTGGCAGCAGCCCCCAGGACAGGAGCGGACAGCCCCAGCATTTT.

In this sample, this clonotype turned up many times. CDR3 sequence: CASSLVGVDTQYF. DNA of the CDR3: TGTGCCAGCAGCTTAGTCGGAGTAGATACGCAGTATTTT. The chain links TRBV11-1 to TRBJ2-3; D remains ambiguous. The length of the CDR3 is 13 residues. From germline, CDR1 is SGHAT and CDR2 FQDESV (reference sequence). V lost 1 base and J 5 bases, leaving 7 bases between the germline ends.

Notes on this clonotype: Because it lacks the conserved phenylalanine or tryptophan at the end, this CDR3 is likely a read error. The CDR3 region is CASNQDSLAGVGRADTQYV. In DNA form, the CDR3 reads TGCGCCAGCAACCAAGATTCGCTAGCGGGGGTCGGGCGTGCAGATACGCAGTATGTT. The rearrangement joins TRBV4-1 to TRBJ2-3; 10 bases line up with TRBD2. There are 19 residues in the CDR3. The germline V gene has CDR1 MGHRA and CDR2 YSYEKL.

The table lists this clonotype with many counts. The chain couples TRBV7-8 to TRBJ1-1; D may be TRBD1 (5 bases). V gave up 7 bases and J gave up 0 bases, with 12 bases separating them. The CDR3 spans 14 residues. Germline V gene data show CDR1 as SGHVS and CDR2 as FQNEAQ. The CDR3 bases are TGTGCCAGCACTCGGGGGAACATGAACACTGAAGCTTTCTTT. Translation gives CASTRGNMNTEAFF.

A note on this clonotype: Mismatch with germline at one junction end may stem from a read error. The rearrangement uses TRBV11-3 and TRBJ2-7; D is perhaps TRBD1 (5 bases). Per germline, CDR1 SGHNT and CDR2 YENEEA. The CDR3 is 12 amino acids. This CDR3 reads CPSTGQGYEHYF. The CDR3 nucleotides are TGTCCCAGCACCGGTCAGGGTTACGAGCATTACTTC.

Note on this clonotype: At one end the junction does not follow the germline gene, possibly because of a read error. CDR3 amino acids: CAVSRGESNQAQHF. For the CDR3, the DNA is TGTGCCGTGTCCCGGGGAGAGAGCAATCAGGCCCAACATTTT. V and J are TRBV10-3 and TRBJ1-5; D gene uncertain. The CDR3 loop spans 14 amino acids. The V gene's germline CDR1 is ENHRY and CDR2 SYGVKD.

Notes on this clonotype: A much larger clone lies one base from this, so it may be a read error. J is TRBJ1-1 and V is TRBV5-6; no definite D call. The CDR3 sequence is 12 residues long. The V end was cut by 3 bases, the J end by 3 bases, with 6 bases between. Germline CDR1 reads SGHDT; CDR2 reads YYEEEE. In nucleotides, the CDR3 is TGTGCCAGCAGCTCGGACGACACTGAAGCTTTCTTT. Protein product: CASSSDDTEAFF.

This clonotype has at least ten counts. The V call is TRBV6-5, the J call TRBJ2-1; 7 nucleotides line up with TRBD1. CDR3 length: 15 residues. Germline values: CDR1 MNHEY, CDR2 SVGAGI. Germline trimming cut 0 bases from V and 4 bases from J; bases unmatched to any gene: 3. The CDR3 DNA follows: TGTGCCAGCAGTTACTCGAGGGACAGTTACAATGAGCAGTTCTTC. This gives the protein CASSYSRDSYNEQFF.

The V call is TRBV4-1, the J call TRBJ2-7; perhaps TRBD2 as D (6 bases). With 5 bases removed from V and 12 bases from J, the gap between germline ends came to 23 bases. This CDR3 is built from 14 residues. Germline CDR1 MGHRA, CDR2 YSYEKL. The DNA for the CDR3 is TGCGCCAGCAGCTTGGCGGAGGGCTCCTACGAGTGGTACTTC. Its protein is CASSLAEGSYEWYF.

A remark on this clonotype: One base away lies a much larger clone, so this may be a sequencing read error. The chain is built from TRBV12-5 and TRBJ1-1, with a weak D call TRBD1 (6 bases). This CDR3 has 12 amino acids. Per germline, CDR1 LGHNT and CDR2 FRNRAP. CDR3 loop: CASDLGGRQAFF. The CDR3 DNA follows: TGTGCTAGTGATTTGGGGGGGCGACAAGCTTTCTTT.

Comments on this clonotype: It may be a read error: a sequence one base away is much more abundant. The chain employs TRBV6-1 and TRBJ2-7; D is undetermined. CDR3 length: 13 residues. Germline lookup yields CDR1 MNHNS and CDR2 SASEGT. The chain's CDR3 is CASVVAGSYVQYF. As DNA, the CDR3 is TGTGCCAGCGTGGTGGCAGGATCCTACGTGCAGTACTTC.

About this clonotype: Given a much more abundant clone one base away, this may be a read error. This chain joins TRBV29-1 and TRBJ1-2; the match to TRBD1 covers 8 bases. Per the germline V gene, CDR1 is SQVTM and CDR2 is ANQGSEA. This CDR3 contains 13 residues. DNA of the CDR3: TGCTGCGTCGCGACAGGGGCCCTCTATGGCTACACCTTC. It yields the protein CCVATGALYGYTF.

The chain is built from TRBV20-1 and TRBJ1-1; D gene ambiguous. Trimming pared 4 bases from V and 4 bases from J, leaving 19 bases between. The CDR3 loop spans 15 amino acids. CDR1 and CDR2 (germline): DFQATT, SNEGSKA (reference sequence). Written as DNA, the CDR3 is TGCAGTGCTAAAGCCGGGAGTCAGTCAGGCACTGAAGCTTTCTTT. Its protein product is CSAKAGSQSGTEAFF.

This clonotype was picked up a small number of times. With a much larger clone just one base away, this may be a read error. The CDR3 loop is CASSPFTGGVADMQYF. CDR3 in DNA: TGTGCCAGCAGTCCGTTTACGGGAGGGGTAGCAGATATGCAGTATTTT. The rearrangement uses TRBV6-6 and TRBJ2-3; 8 bases align to TRBD2. In germline, CDR1 is MNHNY, CDR2 SVGAGI (reference sequence). The CDR3 has 16 residues.

To note about this clonotype: Being one base from a much bigger clone, this may be a read error. V usage is TRBV6-2 or TRBV6-3 and J usage is TRBJ2-7; 10 nucleotides agree with TRBD2. CDR3 length: 16 amino acids. CDR1 and CDR2 from the germline V gene are MNHEY and SVGEGT. V shed 0 bases, J shed 7 bases, and the junction held 9 bases outside the gene matches. The CDR3 reads CASSYSASGRSNEQYF. The DNA of the CDR3 is TGTGCCAGCAGTTACTCGGCTAGCGGGAGATCCAATGAGCAGTACTTC.